This TCR beta chain appears in the sequencing data of a study of beta chain features in type 1 diabetes. As every portion of the isolated RNA was reverse transcribed, the sequencing read expressed TCRB transcripts. TCRdb's table, derived via immunoSEQ multiplex PCR, lists solely in-frame clones and lacks some. The sample has 120,000 to 150,000 clones; about 10% are singletons. Germline V lookup: CDR1 SGHTS, CDR2 YDEGEE. Trimming at V came to 5 bases and at J to 9 bases, leaving 11 bases not matched to a gene. This CDR3 comprises 16 residues. The chain joins TRBV5-8 to TRBJ2-1, with 13 bases fitting TRBD2. The source of this sequence is a man between 18 and 29 years old in good health. Sequenced: naive CD4+ T cells from blood. DNA for the CDR3: TGTGCCAGCAGTCGCGGGACTAGCGGGGTTAGAGGTGAGCAGTTCTTC. As protein: CASSRGTSGVRGEQFF. Supplemented by reference TRBV5-8 and TRBJ2-1, the full variable domain reads EAGVTQSPTHLIKTRGQQATLRCSPISGHTSVYWYQQALGLGLQFLLWYDEGEERNRGNFPPRFSGRQFPNYSSELNVNALELEDSALYLCASSRGTSGVRGEQFFGPGTRLTVL.